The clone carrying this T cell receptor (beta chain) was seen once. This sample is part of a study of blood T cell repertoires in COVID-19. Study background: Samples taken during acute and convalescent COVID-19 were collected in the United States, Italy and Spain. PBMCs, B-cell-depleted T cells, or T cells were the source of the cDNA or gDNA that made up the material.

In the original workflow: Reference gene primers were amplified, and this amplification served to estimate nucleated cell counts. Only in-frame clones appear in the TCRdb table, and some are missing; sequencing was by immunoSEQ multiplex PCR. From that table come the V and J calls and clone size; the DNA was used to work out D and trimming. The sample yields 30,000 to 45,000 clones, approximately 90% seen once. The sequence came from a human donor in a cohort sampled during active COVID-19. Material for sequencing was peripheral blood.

CDR3 sequence: CASSADAGATNTEAFF. The CDR3 DNA reads TGTGCCAGCAGTGCAGACGCAGGGGCCACGAACACTGAAGCTTTCTTT. V is TRBV28 and J is TRBJ1-1, with a tentative D call TRBD1 (6 bases). CDR1 and CDR2 (germline): MDHEN, SYDVKM. This CDR3 has 16 amino acids. V lost 5 bases and J lost 1, with 17 bases in between.